This T cell receptor beta chain was captured by sequencing in a study of T cells in severe cutaneous drug reactions. Study context: Recruitment ran 2011 to 2018 in Taiwan, Thailand and a European registry. Naranjo and ALDEN algorithms identified the culprit drug.

As regards this clonotype: Its antigen is still unknown.

Carbamazepine had induced Stevens-Johnson syndrome or toxic epidermal necrolysis in the sequenced donors. Notes on the study in general: In carbamazepine-induced Stevens-Johnson syndrome or toxic epidermal necrolysis, TRBV12-4 averaged around 29% in blister cells and 4.5% to 6.5% in PBMC. A public TCRbeta CDR3 appeared in all seven CBZ-SJS/TEN blister samples, averaging approximately 13%.

Germline V gives CDR1 DFQATT, CDR2 SNEGSKA (reference sequence). The CDR3 is 16 amino acids. Bulk and single-cell libraries used iRepertoire multiplex PCR with TCR subtype-specific primers. TCRdb re-called the multiplex PCR reads and catalogs CDR3 proteins one per entry, DNA excluded. This repertoire includes some 9,900 distinct CDR3 sequences. This sequence was found in a human donor with Stevens-Johnson syndrome, a severe cutaneous drug reaction. Material for sequencing was cells from a skin blister. The chain links TRBV20-1 to TRBJ1-6. CDR3 loop: CSARDHGGLDPSPLHF.